The sequence of this TCR beta chain was determined in a study of T cells after yellow fever vaccination. Points from the study as a whole: At around 95% for CD4 and around 91% for CD8, most primary-vaccination clones showed up again after the booster.

The CDR3 has 16 amino acids. V gave up 3 bases and J gave up 7 bases; unmatched junction bases: 12. CDR1 is MGHRA, CDR2 YSYEKL, per germline. With regard to this clonotype: Antigen unknown.

Each CDR3 protein gets one entry after TCRdb re-called the 5' RACE reads with MiXCR. The sample yields about 400,000 distinct CDR3 sequences, roughly 12% seen once. The V call is TRBV4-1, the J call TRBJ2-1, with 7 bases matching TRBD1. Source: PBMCs, taken on the day of the first yellow fever vaccination. The TCR sequence derives from a man younger than 35 who received the YFV17D yellow fever vaccine. The CDR3 reads CASSHVGTEVLNEQFF. The CDR3 DNA is TGCGCCAGCAGCCATGTAGGGACAGAAGTTTTGAATGAGCAGTTCTTC.